The 32 T cell receptor beta chains below were found in one sample sequenced in a study of T cells in Graves' hyperthyroidism and ophthalmopathy. The TCR beta CDR3 regions underwent amplification using RNA transcripts as the source. First-round RT-PCR of the TCR CDR3 relied on the HTBI primer set. TCRdb reprocessed the multiplex PCR reads with MiXCR, giving one entry per CDR3 protein. This sample has some 600,000 distinct CDR3 sequences, with 11% to 15% found just once. The material sequenced was blood. These TCRs come from a woman in her twenties or thirties with Graves' hyperthyroidism that later progressed to Graves' ophthalmopathy.

The V and J genes are TRBV19 and TRBJ1-5, with 7 bases that match TRBD1. V shed 6 bases, J shed 5 bases, and the junction held 13 bases outside the gene matches. This CDR3 contains 16 residues. Germline CDR1 LNHDA, CDR2 SQIVND (reference sequence). The CDR3 loop is CASSPLGQPAHQPQHF. The CDR3 coding sequence is TGTGCCAGTAGCCCCTTGGGACAGCCGGCGCATCAGCCCCAGCATTTT. Together with reference TRBV19 and TRBJ1-5, the CDR3 gives the full variable domain: DGGITQSPKYLFRKEGQNVTLSCEQNLNHDAMYWYRQDPGQGLRLIYYSQIVNDFQKGDIAEGYSVSREKKESFPLTVTSAQKNPTAFYLCASSPLGQPAHQPQHFGDGTRLSIL.

This clonotype has a count of ten or more. This chain uses TRBV7-8 with TRBJ2-1; D may match TRBD1 or TRBD2 (5 bases each). The CDR3 extends over 15 amino acids. V lost 1 base, J lost 4 bases, and 11 bases lay in between. Looked up from germline, CDR1 is SGHVS and CDR2 is FQNEAQ. CDR3 bases: TGTGCCAGCAGCTTAGAGGGGCGGGTTTACAATGAGCAGTTCTTC. This sequence encodes CASSLEGRVYNEQFF.

This clonotype was detected many times. V usage is TRBV2 and J usage is TRBJ1-2; 7 bases are a match to TRBD1. The germline CDR1 and CDR2 sequences are SNHLY and FYNNEI. J was trimmed by 7 bases and V by 2 bases; bases with no gene match: 4. The CDR3 spans 13 residues. CDR3 DNA sequence: TGTGCCAGCAGTGAAACCCGGGACAGTGGCTACACCTTC. The encoded protein is CASSETRDSGYTF. Full variable domain (rest looked up from reference TRBV2 and TRBJ1-2): EPEVTQTPSHQVTQMGQEVILRCVPISNHLYFYWYRQILGQKVEFLVSFYNNEISEKSEIFDDQFSVERPDGSNFTLKIRSTKLEDSAMYFCASSETRDSGYTFGSGTRLTVV.

This clonotype came up many times. The V gene is TRBV28, the J gene TRBJ1-6; D is ambiguous. Trimming took 11 bases from V and 10 from J, leaving 15 bases between them. The CDR3 length is 12 residues. The germline V gene encodes CDR1 MDHEN and CDR2 SYDVKM. The CDR3 region has the DNA TGTGCCGCACGGCCAGTAGGATCACCCCTCCACTTT. Its translation: CAARPVGSPLHF.

This clonotype occurred many times. The chain couples TRBV24-1 to TRBJ1-2; tentatively, D is TRBD1 (5 bases). Germline values: CDR1 KGHDR, CDR2 SFDVKD. The CDR3 is 16 amino acids. Trimming cost V 5 bases and J 0 bases, with 15 bases left between them. The CDR3 nucleotides are TGTGCCACCAGTGGCTTGGGGACGGGAGCTAACTATGGCTACACCTTC. Translating gives CATSGLGTGANYGYTF.

Details on this clonotype: A much larger clone lies a single base off, so this may be a read error. The CDR3 nucleotides are TGTGCCAGCAGTTACTCCACAGACTCCGCAGATACGCAGTATTTT. It encodes CASSYSTDSADTQYF. The genes are TRBV6-5 and TRBJ2-3; D not resolved. The CDR3 length is 15 residues. The V gene lost 0 bases and the J gene lost 4 bases, with 11 bases spanning the gap. CDR1 MNHEY and CDR2 SVGAGI come from the germline V gene.

This clonotype occurred a few times. This rearrangement joins TRBV24-1 to TRBJ2-3, with 14 bases fitting TRBD2. Germline values: CDR1 KGHDR, CDR2 SFDVKD. V shed 7 bases, J shed 3 bases, and the junction held 5 bases outside the gene matches. There are 16 residues in the CDR3. The CDR3 here is CATSSRTSGRTDTQYF. The CDR3 DNA is TGTGCCACCAGCTCCCGGACTAGCGGGAGGACAGATACGCAGTATTTT.

This clonotype showed up just a few times. The chain recombines TRBV7-2 with TRBJ1-4; D is ambiguous. CDR3 length equals 13 residues. Trimming stripped 5 bases from V and 5 bases from J, with 9 bases between. Germline assignment: CDR1 SGHTA and CDR2 FQGNSA. The DNA of the CDR3 is TGTGCCAGCAGCGCAGAGTTGAATGAAAAACTGTTTTTT. It yields the protein CASSAELNEKLFF.

This clonotype was counted at least ten times. The chain combines TRBV11-2 with TRBJ1-1; the D is unclear. Trimming took 5 bases from V and 5 from J, leaving 12 bases between them. Germline CDR1 SGHAT, CDR2 FQNNGV. The CDR3 is 13 residues long. CDR3 region: CASSPFTATEAFF. In DNA, the CDR3 is TGTGCCAGCAGCCCCTTTACTGCGACTGAAGCTTTCTTT.

The chain couples TRBV6-2 or TRBV6-3 to TRBJ1-1; D uncertain. CDR3 length equals 14 residues. Germline values: CDR1 MNHEY, CDR2 SVGEGT. Trimming took off 0 bases at V and 4 bases at J, with 9 bases between the two ends. The CDR3 DNA reads as TGTGCCAGCAGTTACTCGACGGGAAGCACTGAAGCTTTCTTT. Its translation is CASSYSTGSTEAFF.

This clonotype occurred many times. J is TRBJ2-3 and V is TRBV7-2; tentative D call: TRBD1 (6 bases). V lost 5 bases and J 11 bases, leaving 17 bases between the germline ends. CDR1 is SGHTA and CDR2 is FQGNSA in the germline V gene. This CDR3 spans 13 amino acids. The CDR3 nucleotides are TGTGCCAGCAGCCCAGCAGGGGCCTTAAAGCAGTATTTT. As protein: CASSPAGALKQYF.

This clonotype was seen more than once but under ten times. V is TRBV20-1 and J is TRBJ2-7, with TRBD2 matching 11 bases. This CDR3 has 14 amino acids. Trimming took 6 bases from V and 3 from J; bases not matched to a gene: 7. Germline values: CDR1 DFQATT, CDR2 SNEGSKA (reference sequence). The CDR3 region is CSAGKLAGDYEQYF. The CDR3 DNA reads TGCAGTGCCGGAAAACTAGCGGGAGACTACGAGCAGTACTTC.

The chain recombines TRBV28 with TRBJ2-3, with TRBD1 identical over 9 bases. The CDR3 extends over 17 amino acids. The V segment lost 6 bases and the J segment 2 bases; nucleotides outside the gene matches: 12. In germline, CDR1 is MDHEN, CDR2 SYDVKM. The CDR3 coding sequence is TGTGCCAGCAGCCAGACAGGGGGTAGCCTCTTCACAGATACGCAGTATTTT. Its translation is CASSQTGGSLFTDTQYF. The full variable domain, in which reference TRBV28 and TRBJ2-3 provide the parts outside the CDR3, is DVKVTQSSRYLVKRTGEKVFLECVQDMDHENMFWYRQDPGLGLRLIYFSYDVKMKEKGDIPEGYSVSREKKERFSLILESASTNQTSMYLCASSQTGGSLFTDTQYFGPGTRLTVL.

This clonotype was observed a few times. The chain employs TRBV6-1 and TRBJ1-5, with D perhaps matching TRBD1 (6 bases). Germline CDR1 reads MNHNS; CDR2 reads SASEGT. The CDR3 covers 16 residues. V was shortened by 5 bases and J by 7 bases, with 21 bases between the two germline ends. The CDR3 DNA follows: TGTGCCAGCAGTCGCCGGGACATGAGGGTAGGCCAGCCCCAGCATTTT. Its translation: CASSRRDMRVGQPQHF.

This chain uses TRBV24-1 with TRBJ2-3; 7 bases are a match to TRBD1. V lost 3 bases and J lost 2; bases outside the gene matches: 1. The CDR3 contains 14 residues. From germline, CDR1 is KGHDR and CDR2 SFDVKD. The CDR3 protein is CATSDDRATDTQYF. CDR3 DNA: TGTGCCACCAGTGATGACAGGGCCACAGATACGCAGTATTTT.

This chain links TRBV6-9 with TRBJ1-2; D ambiguous. Per the germline V gene, CDR1 is MNHGY and CDR2 is SVAAGI. The CDR3 consists of 10 residues. V was trimmed by 2 bases and J by 8 bases, leaving 3 bases between them. The CDR3 DNA reads as TGTGCCAGCAGTTATCACGGCTACACCTTC. It translates to CASSYHGYTF.

With regard to this clonotype: A much larger clonotype is one base distant, so this may be a read error. V gene TRBV28 combines with J gene TRBJ1-1; D remains ambiguous. The CDR3 runs 10 residues. CDR1 MDHEN and CDR2 SYDVKM come from the germline V gene. This chain's CDR3 is CTTQYTEAFF. The CDR3 bases are TGTACCACCCAGTACACTGAAGCTTTCTTT.

The gene calls are TRBV27 and TRBJ2-3; D remains unclear. The CDR3 totals 12 residues. Trimming removed 5 bases from V and 6 bases from J, with 9 bases in between. The germline V gene encodes CDR1 MNHEY and CDR2 SMNVEV (reference sequence). CDR3 nucleotides: TGTGCCAGCAGTCCCCCTTGGGATACGCAGTATTTT. Residues: CASSPPWDTQYF.

On this clonotype itself: A much larger clone is a single base away; this may be a read error. In this CDR3 the conserved last residue, phenylalanine or tryptophan, is missing, so a read error is likely. This chain uses TRBV19 with TRBJ1-5; D is unresolved. The CDR3 runs 12 residues. V lost 8 bases, J lost 5 bases, and 10 bases lay in between. Germline assignment: CDR1 LNHDA and CDR2 SQIVND (reference sequence). CDR3 sequence: CASSSAYQPQHS. DNA for the CDR3: TGTGCCAGTTCCAGTGCTTATCAGCCCCAGCATTCT.

In its sample, this clonotype was seen many times. The V gene is TRBV18, the J gene TRBJ1-4, with 7 nucleotides matching TRBD1. V lost 3 bases and J lost 8; bases outside the gene matches: 3. Germline CDR1 KGHSH, CDR2 LQKENI. This CDR3 region has 13 residues. Here the CDR3 reads CASSPTGAEKLFF. The CDR3 DNA reads TGTGCCAGCTCACCTACAGGGGCGGAAAAACTGTTTTTT.

Only a few counts were recorded for this clonotype. This chain joins TRBV4-2 and TRBJ2-1, with 10 bases lining up with TRBD2. The germline CDR1 and CDR2 sequences are LGHNA and YNFKEQ. V dropped 0 bases and J dropped 2; count of bases not matched to a gene: 4. This CDR3 has 17 residues. CDR3 loop: CASSQDPGLATYNEQFF. The CDR3, as DNA: TGTGCCAGCAGCCAAGACCCGGGACTAGCGACCTACAATGAGCAGTTCTTC.

This sequence joins TRBV19 and TRBJ2-2; possible D gene TRBD2, 5 bases. Germline lookup yields CDR1 LNHDA and CDR2 SQIVND (reference sequence). The CDR3 is made up of 16 amino acids. V was shortened by 3 bases and J by 0 bases, with 11 bases between the two germline ends. The CDR3 DNA sequence: TGTGCCAGTAGTATCTGGTTAGCGTCGAACACCGGGGAGCTGTTTTTT. Translating gives CASSIWLASNTGELFF. Supplemented by reference TRBV19 and TRBJ2-2, the full variable domain reads DGGITQSPKYLFRKEGQNVTLSCEQNLNHDAMYWYRQDPGQGLRLIYYSQIVNDFQKGDIAEGYSVSREKKESFPLTVTSAQKNPTAFYLCASSIWLASNTGELFFGEGSRLTVL.

This clonotype has ten or more counts. CDR3 nucleotides: TGTGCCAGCAGTTCCGGGGGCTCTAGCAATCAGCCCCAGCATTTT. Encoded protein: CASSSGGSSNQPQHF. The chain links TRBV12-3 or TRBV12-4 to TRBJ1-5; TRBD1 might be the D (6 bases). CDR3 length: 15 amino acids. The V gene lost 4 bases and the J gene lost 0 bases, with 10 bases spanning the gap.

This clonotype was picked up many times. V usage is TRBV11-3 and J usage is TRBJ2-7, with 11 positions matching TRBD1. V was pared by 4 bases and J by 5 bases, with 7 bases of the junction left unmatched. CDR1 is SGHNT and CDR2 is YENEEA in the germline V gene. The CDR3 consists of 15 residues. The CDR3 sequence is CASSWTGGLVDEQYF. In DNA, the CDR3 is TGTGCCAGCAGCTGGACAGGGGGCCTCGTGGACGAGCAGTACTTC. The variable domain in full, with the rest retrieved from reference TRBV11-3 and TRBJ2-7, is EAGVVQSPRYKIIEKKQPVAFWCNPISGHNTLYWYLQNLGQGPELLIRYENEEAVDDSQLPKDRFSAERLKGVDSTLKIQPAELGDSAVYLCASSWTGGLVDEQYFGPGTRLTVT.

Note on this clonotype: One end of the junction fails to match germline, which may point to a read error. The chain has TRBV7-3 and TRBJ2-3; 14 bases fit TRBD2. The length of the CDR3 is 18 residues. CDR1 is SGHTA and CDR2 is FQGTGA in the germline V gene. The CDR3, as DNA: TGTGCCAGCAGCCCGACTAGCGGGAGGGCCAAATCCACAGATGCGCAGTATTTT. Translating gives CASSPTSGRAKSTDAQYF.

This clonotype was observed at least ten times. The J gene is TRBJ2-3, the V gene TRBV29-1; D possibly matches TRBD1 or TRBD2 (5 bases each). Per germline, CDR1 SQVTM and CDR2 ANQGSEA. The CDR3 extends over 15 amino acids. Trimming took off 2 bases at V and 1 base at J, with 13 bases between the two ends. CDR3 protein: CSVERPGQRTDTQYF. The CDR3 DNA sequence: TGCAGCGTTGAACGCCCGGGGCAGCGCACAGATACGCAGTATTTT.

This clonotype was detected ten times or more. CDR3 DNA: TGTGCCATCAGACTAGCGGGAGAAGTGACCGGGGAGCTGTTTTTT. This codes for CAIRLAGEVTGELFF. V and J are TRBV10-3 and TRBJ2-2, with 11 positions matching TRBD2. With V trimmed by 6 bases and J by 5 bases, 5 bases remained unmatched. The CDR3 has 15 amino acids. Looked up from germline, CDR1 is ENHRY and CDR2 is SYGVKD.

This clonotype was detected ten times or more. V gene TRBV20-1 combines with J gene TRBJ2-7; 10 positions agree with TRBD1. The length of the CDR3 is 14 residues. Germline lookup yields CDR1 DFQATT and CDR2 SNEGSKA (reference sequence). V trimming: 6 bases; J trimming: 2 bases; junction bases outside the gene matches: 7. As DNA, the CDR3 is TGCAGTGCCAGCACCGGGACAGGGGCCTACGAGCAGTACTTC. Its protein product is CSASTGTGAYEQYF.

This clonotype was counted many times. The gene calls are TRBV14 and TRBJ1-2; perhaps TRBD1 as D (6 bases). From germline, CDR1 is SGHDN and CDR2 FVKESK. Trimming stripped 3 bases from V and 4 bases from J, with 18 bases between. This CDR3 has 16 residues. CDR3 in amino acids: CASSQGTGRILYGYTF. In DNA, the CDR3 is TGTGCCAGCAGCCAGGGAACAGGGCGAATTCTCTATGGCTACACCTTC.

This clonotype was detected many times. The chain combines TRBV7-2 with TRBJ2-7; TRBD1 aligns across 10 bases. This CDR3 spans 15 amino acids. Germline trimming cut 5 bases from V and 4 bases from J; bases unmatched to any gene: 8. Per germline, CDR1 SGHTA and CDR2 FQGNSA. The CDR3 loop reads CASSIKWGQGYEQYF. For the CDR3, the DNA is TGTGCCAGCAGCATCAAATGGGGACAGGGGTACGAGCAGTACTTC.

At least ten counts were recorded for this clonotype. The rearrangement joins TRBV12-5 to TRBJ2-2; 7 bases map to TRBD2. The V and J ends lost 0 bases and 5 bases, in that order; junction bases with no gene match: 9. Germline-derived CDR1 and CDR2 are LGHNT and FRNRAP. The CDR3 totals 17 residues. Written as DNA, the CDR3 is TGTGCTAGTGGTTTGGTAGTTGGCGGGAGTTGGACCGGGGAGCTGTTTTTT. As protein: CASGLVVGGSWTGELFF.

This clonotype was picked up many times. The rearrangement joins TRBV18 to TRBJ2-1; D is ambiguous. The CDR3 is 13 amino acids. The germline V and J ends were trimmed by 4 bases and 10 bases, with 14 bases remaining between them. The germline CDR1 and CDR2 sequences are KGHSH and LQKENI. The CDR3 here is CASSQAEPGEQFF. The CDR3 nucleotides are TGTGCCAGCTCACAGGCCGAACCAGGCGAGCAGTTCTTC.